A single TCR beta chain is shown here with its context. Its antigen is not known. The data stem from a study of T cell responses to AZD1222 COVID-19 vaccine. The assay was immunoSEQ multiplex PCR, and TCRdb's table has in-frame clones only and misses some. The table includes roughly 130,000 clones, around 90% detected once. This CDR3 has 13 amino acids. V gave up 4 bases and J gave up 8 bases; unmatched junction bases: 7. Study-wide findings and caveats: Of spike-specific TCRs, nearly half reportedly target regions left unmutated in variants.

The starting material was peripheral blood, obtained 28 days after the second AZD1222 dose. The receptor was isolated from an adult who received the AZD1222 COVID-19 vaccine. This rearrangement joins TRBV12-3 or TRBV12-4 to TRBJ1-2; 7 bases map to TRBD1. The CDR3 region has the DNA TGTGCCAGCAGTTATTCAAGGGGGCCAGGCTACACCTTC. Amino acid sequence: CASSYSRGPGYTF.